This TCR beta chain stems from a study of Graves' ophthalmopathy and Graves' hyperthyroidism. Background on the study: At initial diagnosis, peripheral blood was obtained, and this preceded any treatment. Study-wide results and limits: The model's prediction of ophthalmopathy progression had around 70% sensitivity and around 72% specificity.

Aged 18 to 65, hyperthyroidism patients had been newly diagnosed, with under 2 months' duration. Excluded: other autoimmune disease, uncontrolled infection, pregnancy or lactation. Amplification targeted the TCR beta CDR3 regions, with RNA transcripts as the source material. Following a first-round RT-PCR that used HTBI primers, a second-round multiplex PCR was carried out. TCRdb analysed the multiplex PCR reads with MiXCR anew, one entry per CDR3 protein. The table records hundreds of thousands of distinct CDR3 sequences, around a fifth of them present only once. The sample holds many counts of this clonotype. The antigen is not known. This receptor was obtained from a young woman with stable Graves' hyperthyroidism. The sample comprised peripheral blood.

The CDR3 coding sequence is TGTGCCAGCAGTTTCCAGCGGGAGAAAGAGACCCAGTACTTC. It specifies CASSFQREKETQYF. The rearrangement joins TRBV28 to TRBJ2-5, with 8 bases identical to TRBD2. Germline V CDR1 and CDR2: MDHEN, SYDVKM. This CDR3 has 14 residues. Losses at the gene ends were 3 bases for V and 3 bases for J; bases not matched to a gene: 3.